This T cell receptor beta chain stems from a study of blood T cell repertoires in COVID-19. The wider study: There were acute and convalescent COVID-19 samples, and they came from the United States, Italy and Spain. Nucleic acid was either cDNA or gDNA, and it came from T cells, B-cell-depleted T cells, or PBMCs.

This clone was observed a few times. As processed by the authors: Amplified reference gene primers provided the basis for estimating nucleated cell counts. TCRdb keeps only in-frame clones here, not all; method: immunoSEQ multiplex PCR. The DNA gave D and trimming, while V, J and clone size come from that table. Found here are about 190,000 clones, around 80% of them singletons; the top ten hold about 13%. Germline loops: CDR1 SGDLS, CDR2 YYNGEE. The CDR3 extends over 15 amino acids. V lost 4 bases and J lost 1, with 14 bases in between. The chain employs TRBV9 and TRBJ1-1; D is unresolved. The sequenced sample consisted of peripheral blood. This sequence originates from a man aged 50 to 60 who had recovered from COVID-19. CDR3 residues: CASSIGVFGNTEAFF. DNA of the CDR3: TGTGCCAGCAGCATCGGGGTCTTCGGGAACACTGAAGCTTTCTTT. The variable domain in full, with the rest retrieved from reference TRBV9 and TRBJ1-1, is DSGVTQTPKHLITATGQRVTLRCSPRSGDLSVYWYQQSLDQGLQFLIQYYNGEERAKGNILERFSAQQFPDLHSELNLSSLELGDSALYFCASSIGVFGNTEAFFGQGTRLTVV.